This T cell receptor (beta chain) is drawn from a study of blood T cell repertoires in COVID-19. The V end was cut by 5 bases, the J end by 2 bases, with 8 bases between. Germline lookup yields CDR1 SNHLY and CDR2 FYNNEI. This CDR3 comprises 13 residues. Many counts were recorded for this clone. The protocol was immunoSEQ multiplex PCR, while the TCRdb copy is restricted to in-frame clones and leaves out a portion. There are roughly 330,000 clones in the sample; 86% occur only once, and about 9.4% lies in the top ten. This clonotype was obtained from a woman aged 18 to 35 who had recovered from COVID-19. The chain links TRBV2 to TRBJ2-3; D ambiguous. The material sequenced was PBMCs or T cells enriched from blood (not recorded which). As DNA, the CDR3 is TGTGCCAGCAGTCCCCCCTTCACAGATACGCAGTATTTT. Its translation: CASSPPFTDTQYF.